These T cell receptor beta chains were read from a single sample in a study of cytomegalovirus exposure and HLA in healthy donors. The table came from immunoSEQ multiplex PCR; TCRdb's copy has only in-frame clones and leaves some out. Here the sample spans roughly 98,000 clones, approximately 80% being singletons. The sequenced sample was PBMCs. The receptors stem from a middle-aged man in good health and CMV-seronegative. Both conserved end residues are part of each CDR3. Fields, in order: V gene, CDR3 protein.

v_gene: TRBV6-6; CDR3aa: CASSYGTTYGYTF
v_gene: TRBV5-8; CDR3aa: CASSSDLGNTEAFF
v_gene: TRBV29-1; CDR3aa: CSERPGLAAYNEQFF
v_gene: TRBV18; CDR3aa: CASSLDNEQFF
v_gene: TRBV9; CDR3aa: CASSVETSGTPYEQYF
v_gene: TRBV25-1; CDR3aa: CASSRGGTTEAFF
v_gene: TRBV5-4; CDR3aa: CASSHPFSTQYF
v_gene: TRBV4-2; CDR3aa: CASSQEAQGSQPQHF
v_gene: TRBV20-1; CDR3aa: CSASGGETQYF
v_gene: TRBV18; CDR3aa: CASSPEGQPNTEAFF
v_gene: TRBV18; CDR3aa: CASSPEVGTYNEQFF
v_gene: TRBV30; CDR3aa: CAWRGVSSGANVLTF
v_gene: TRBV6-1; CDR3aa: CASSDGLNSPLHF
v_gene: TRBV4-1; CDR3aa: CASSQGPSGIEQFF
v_gene: TRBV6-1; CDR3aa: CASSVLTLGTDTQYF
v_gene: TRBV27; CDR3aa: CASGKLGQGRNGYTF
v_gene: TRBV7-7; CDR3aa: CASSLGAGGASDTQYF
v_gene: TRBV5-1; CDR3aa: CASSLEGVKAFF
v_gene: TRBV19; CDR3aa: CASTSSRGGRNTGELFF
v_gene: TRBV6-5; CDR3aa: CASSQYRGTYEQYF
v_gene: TRBV15; CDR3aa: CATSSEDRGLTEAFF
v_gene: TRBV30; CDR3aa: CAWGDGLGQGVDEQFF
v_gene: TRBV19; CDR3aa: CASSPPGSRRQETQYF
v_gene: TRBV6-6; CDR3aa: CASTFEAGLVNEQFF